This T cell receptor (beta chain) was recovered during a study of brain T cells in children with intractable seizures. Time point noted: blood from clinic visit 5 months post-surgery; TSC patient then seizure free. Sequencing was limited to surgery cases with top T cell transcript signatures in brain tissue. Study-wide results and caveats: Only CDR3 sequence similarity suggested viral specificity, without known HCMV serostatus.

The protocol was immunoSEQ multiplex PCR, while the TCRdb copy is restricted to in-frame clones and leaves out a portion. The repertoire holds approximately 330,000 clones, with approximately 93% as singletons. V shed 0 bases, J shed 4 bases, and the junction held 3 bases outside the gene matches. Germline CDR1 reads SGHTA; CDR2 reads FQGTGA. The CDR3 spans 15 residues. In regard to this clone: The antigen is undetermined.

The V and J genes are TRBV7-3 and TRBJ2-3, with 8 nucleotides matching TRBD2. The sample here was peripheral blood, taken around 5 months after surgery. This sequence originates from a boy in the first two years of life with tuberous sclerosis and intractable seizures. CDR3 in amino acids: CASSLTTGGPDTQYF. For the CDR3, the DNA is TGTGCCAGCAGCTTAACGACGGGAGGGCCAGATACGCAGTATTTT.